This entry lists 27 T cell receptor beta chains sequenced from one sample in a study of shared clonotypes between healthy human individuals (dated by TCRdb to about 2020). Libraries were built with the immunoSEQ multiplex PCR assay. Here the immuneACCESS table is served through TCRdb, limited to in-frame sequences with V and J called. Missing clones are a known gap in these copies; in checked studies unresolved V genes cover under half, and the rest lacks a known reason. The sample contains about 2 million clones, 85% to 95% of them found a single time. The biggest ten clones account for 0.9% to 1.3% of the sample. CD8 naive samples were obtained by positive selection for CCR7 among CD45RO-negative cells, yielding a CD45RA+CCR7+ population from which TemRA cells were excluded. Material: naive CD8+ T cells sorted from blood. The cell subset or site label of this sample denotes: CD45RA+CCR7+. The receptors were sampled from a man in his late teens or twenties in good health.

J is TRBJ2-7 and V is TRBV7-2; D may be TRBD1 or TRBD2 (5 bases each). V lost 2 bases and J lost 1, with 15 bases in between. The germline CDR1 and CDR2 sequences are SGHTA and FQGNSA. This CDR3 contains 16 residues. CDR3 DNA sequence: TGTGCCAGCAGCTTACCCACCGGGACGGAGTCCTACGAGCAGTACTTC. Translated, it gives CASSLPTGTESYEQYF.

The chain joins TRBV9 to TRBJ2-2; 7 bases agree with TRBD1. J gave up 5 bases and V 1 base, and 5 bases lay outside the gene matches. Looked up from germline, CDR1 is SGDLS and CDR2 is YYNGEE. This CDR3 region has 15 residues. The CDR3 DNA reads as TGTGCCAGCAGCGTAACATCAGGGGGTACCGGGGAGCTGTTTTTT. Protein: CASSVTSGGTGELFF. Variable domain in full (rest from reference TRBV9 and TRBJ2-2): DSGVTQTPKHLITATGQRVTLRCSPRSGDLSVYWYQQSLDQGLQFLIQYYNGEERAKGNILERFSAQQFPDLHSELNLSSLELGDSALYFCASSVTSGGTGELFFGEGSRLTVL.

CDR3 nucleotide sequence: TGTGCCAGCAGCTTAGGGGACGTCAATCAGCCCCAGCATTTT. Residues: CASSLGDVNQPQHF. The chain couples TRBV7-9 to TRBJ1-5, with D possibly TRBD1 on 5 matching bases. Trimming took off 1 base at V and 3 bases at J, with 7 bases between the two ends. Germline V gives CDR1 SEHNR, CDR2 FQNEAQ (reference sequence). This CDR3 region has 14 residues.

The rearrangement uses TRBV7-9 and TRBJ2-1; D unresolved. V was trimmed by 4 bases and J by 8 bases, leaving 15 bases between them. CDR1 and CDR2 from the germline V gene are SEHNR and FQNEAQ (reference sequence). CDR3 size: 14 residues. The CDR3 loop is CASSWSFKSDEQFF. CDR3 DNA sequence: TGTGCCAGCAGCTGGAGTTTCAAATCGGATGAGCAGTTCTTC.

The V gene is TRBV29-1, the J gene TRBJ1-2; D is undetermined. This CDR3 is 11 amino acids long. The germline V and J ends were trimmed by 0 bases and 3 bases, with 2 bases remaining between them. The germline CDR1 and CDR2 sequences are SQVTM and ANQGSEA. This CDR3 reads CSVEDYYGYTF. In nucleotides, the CDR3 is TGCAGCGTTGAAGACTACTATGGCTACACCTTC.

The V and J genes are TRBV5-6 and TRBJ1-2; 10 nucleotides align to TRBD1. This CDR3 contains 18 residues. J was trimmed by 0 bases and V by 4 bases; bases with no gene match: 12. CDR1 SGHDT and CDR2 YYEEEE come from the germline V gene. The CDR3 loop reads CASSGTGAIQKTNYGYTF. The CDR3 bases are TGTGCCAGCAGCGGGACAGGGGCGATCCAGAAGACTAACTATGGCTACACCTTC. Full variable domain (rest looked up from reference TRBV5-6 and TRBJ1-2): DAGVTQSPTHLIKTRGQQVTLRCSPKSGHDTVSWYQQALGQGPQFIFQYYEEEERQRGNFPDRFSGHQFPNYSSELNVNALLLGDSALYLCASSGTGAIQKTNYGYTFGSGTRLTVV.

V gene TRBV5-6 combines with J gene TRBJ2-7, with D maybe TRBD2 (6 bases). The CDR3 is 15 amino acids. Per germline, CDR1 SGHDT and CDR2 YYEEEE. Trimming removed 0 bases at V and 2 bases at J, with 12 bases between. The CDR3 here is CASSLDGGLTYEQYF. The CDR3 nucleotides read TGTGCCAGCAGCTTGGATGGGGGGTTGACCTACGAGCAGTACTTC.

V is TRBV5-4 and J is TRBJ2-5; the D is unclear. V lost 1 base and J 0 bases, leaving 4 bases between the germline ends. This CDR3 comprises 13 residues. CDR1 is SGHNT, CDR2 YYREEE, per germline (reference sequence). This CDR3 is CASSLPYQETQYF. The DNA of the CDR3 is TGTGCCAGCAGCTTGCCGTACCAAGAGACCCAGTACTTC.

The chain joins TRBV2 to TRBJ1-1; D is unclear. This CDR3 is built from 13 residues. Germline assignment: CDR1 SNHLY and CDR2 FYNNEI. Trimming took off 6 bases at V and 0 bases at J, with 8 bases between the two ends. DNA of the CDR3: TGTGCCAGCAGCAGGTACATGAACACTGAAGCTTTCTTT. As protein: CASSRYMNTEAFF.

On this clone itself: This same CDR3 is encoded by further DNA sequences in the sample. This rearrangement joins TRBV30 to TRBJ1-1; no clear D gene. Germline values: CDR1 GTSNPN, CDR2 SVGIG (reference sequence). The CDR3 runs to 11 residues. The ends were cut back, 3 bases at V and 2 bases at J, with 4 bases in the middle. The DNA of the CDR3 is TGTGCCTGGAGGGCAAACACTGAAGCTTTCTTT. Residues: CAWRANTEAFF.

The chain is built from TRBV29-1 and TRBJ2-7; D perhaps matches TRBD1 (6 bases). CDR3 length: 10 residues. Per the germline V gene, CDR1 is SQVTM and CDR2 is ANQGSEA. The V and J ends lost 7 bases and 9 bases respectively, with 13 bases between them. The CDR3 is CSAFGQTQYF. The CDR3 coding sequence is TGCAGCGCCTTTGGACAGACGCAGTACTTC.

The genes are TRBV6-5 and TRBJ2-7; 7 positions match TRBD1. Germline V lookup: CDR1 MNHEY, CDR2 SVGAGI. This CDR3 spans 13 amino acids. V lost 8 bases and J lost 6; bases outside the gene matches: 10. The CDR3 protein is CASRPTGYVEQYF. The CDR3 coding sequence is TGTGCCAGCCGACCGACAGGGTACGTCGAGCAGTACTTC.

The rearrangement joins TRBV5-4 to TRBJ2-1; 11 bases agree with TRBD2. The CDR3 totals 16 residues. V trimming: 2 bases; J trimming: 7 bases; junction bases outside the gene matches: 8. Germline lookup yields CDR1 SGHNT and CDR2 YYREEE (reference sequence). The CDR3 sequence is CASSLLAGDPKNEQFF. In DNA form, the CDR3 reads TGTGCCAGCAGCTTACTAGCGGGGGACCCTAAAAATGAGCAGTTCTTC.

This clone occurred once. The rearrangement uses TRBV5-4 and TRBJ2-2, with 8 positions matching TRBD2. V shed 4 bases and J 5 bases; nucleotides not matched to a gene: 7. Germline assignment: CDR1 SGHNT and CDR2 YYREEE (reference sequence). The CDR3 length is 15 residues. The CDR3 spells CASSTSGGGTGELFF. The CDR3 DNA reads as TGTGCCAGCAGCACTAGCGGAGGGGGGACCGGGGAGCTGTTTTTT.

About this clone itself: Other DNA sequences in the same sample also yield this CDR3. The chain combines TRBV9 with TRBJ2-7; D gene ambiguous. The V gene lost 0 bases and the J gene lost 2 bases, with 9 bases spanning the gap. The CDR3 contains 14 residues. The germline CDR1 and CDR2 sequences are SGDLS and YYNGEE. The chain's CDR3 is CASSVGADAYEQYF. CDR3 in DNA: TGTGCCAGCAGCGTAGGGGCGGACGCCTACGAGCAGTACTTC. Full variable domain (remainder filled in from reference TRBV9 and TRBJ2-7): DSGVTQTPKHLITATGQRVTLRCSPRSGDLSVYWYQQSLDQGLQFLIQYYNGEERAKGNILERFSAQQFPDLHSELNLSSLELGDSALYFCASSVGADAYEQYFGPGTRLTVT.

The chain joins TRBV27 to TRBJ2-7, with a tentative D call TRBD2 (7 bases). CDR1 MNHEY and CDR2 SMNVEV come from the germline V gene (reference sequence). The CDR3 has 16 residues. Deletions cut 2 bases from V and 3 bases from J, with 17 bases between. The CDR3 loop reads CASSLQGGGPLYEQYF. CDR3 nucleotides: TGTGCCAGCAGTTTACAGGGAGGGGGACCCCTCTACGAGCAGTACTTC.

Comments on this clone: Other DNA sequences in the same sample also yield this CDR3. This chain uses TRBV7-9 with TRBJ2-3, with D unresolved. Trimming cost V 1 base and J 3 bases, with 8 bases left between them. CDR3 length: 14 amino acids. Looked up from germline, CDR1 is SEHNR and CDR2 is FQNEAQ (reference sequence). CDR3 region: CASSLGLGTDTQYF. CDR3 bases: TGTGCCAGCAGCTTAGGCCTAGGAACAGATACGCAGTATTTT.

V and J are TRBV9 and TRBJ2-5; D possibly corresponds to TRBD2 (6 bases). CDR3 size: 12 residues. Deletions cut 6 bases from V and 3 bases from J, with 9 bases between. From germline, CDR1 is SGDLS and CDR2 YYNGEE. CDR3 nucleotide sequence: TGTGCCAGCAAGGGCGGGGAAGAGACCCAGTACTTC. This sequence encodes CASKGGEETQYF.

V and J are TRBV5-1 and TRBJ2-7; D tentatively reads TRBD1 or TRBD2 (6 bases each). V was pared by 0 bases and J by 5 bases, with 18 bases between. This CDR3 is 16 amino acids long. Germline loops: CDR1 SGHRS, CDR2 YFSETQ. The CDR3 sequence is CASSLDAGQTLHEQYF. CDR3 nucleotides: TGCGCCAGCAGCTTGGATGCGGGACAAACCTTGCACGAGCAGTACTTC.

The chain links TRBV6-1 to TRBJ2-5; TRBD1 aligns across 7 bases. The germline CDR1 and CDR2 sequences are MNHNS and SASEGT. The CDR3 is 16 residues long. The V segment lost 3 bases and the J segment 0 bases; nucleotides outside the gene matches: 7. CDR3 in amino acids: CASSDWDSDYQETQYF. In DNA, the CDR3 is TGTGCCAGCAGTGACTGGGACAGTGACTACCAAGAGACCCAGTACTTC.

The V gene is TRBV5-6, the J gene TRBJ2-7; TRBD1 might be the D (5 bases). There are 13 residues in the CDR3. Between the trimmed V and J ends, which lost 4 bases and 0 bases, there was a span of 8 bases. CDR1 and CDR2 (germline): SGHDT, YYEEEE. This CDR3 reads CASSRQSSYEQYF. CDR3 bases: TGTGCCAGCAGCCGACAGAGCTCCTACGAGCAGTACTTC.

The V call is TRBV6-1, the J call TRBJ1-1; D is undetermined. The V gene's germline CDR1 is MNHNS and CDR2 SASEGT. V was trimmed by 2 bases and J by 2 bases, leaving 6 bases between them. This CDR3 has 13 residues. The CDR3 DNA follows: TGTGCCAGCAGTGAACTGCCAAACACTGAAGCTTTCTTT. It translates to CASSELPNTEAFF.

Note on this clone: In the same sample, other DNA sequences code for this CDR3. This chain connects TRBV5-6 to TRBJ2-7; no firm D call. The V gene's germline CDR1 is SGHDT and CDR2 YYEEEE. With 0 bases removed from V and 0 bases from J, the gap between germline ends came to 7 bases. The CDR3 spans 14 residues. The CDR3 DNA sequence: TGTGCCAGCAGCTTGGGTACAAGCTCCTACGAGCAGTACTTC. Protein product: CASSLGTSSYEQYF.

Only one count was recorded for this clone. Other nucleotide sequences in the sample specify the same CDR3. This chain links TRBV6-6 with TRBJ2-7; TRBD2 is a possible D gene (6 bases). The CDR3 is made up of 13 amino acids. The ends were cut back, 3 bases at V and 3 bases at J, with 9 bases in the middle. CDR1 and CDR2 (germline): MNHNY, SVGAGI (reference sequence). The chain's CDR3 is CASSYGGVYEQYF. The CDR3 DNA sequence: TGTGCCAGCAGTTATGGAGGGGTCTACGAGCAGTACTTC.

The CDR3 sequence: CAISELFLAGYNFLQGDEETQYF. CDR3 coding DNA: TGTGCCATCAGTGAATTATTTTTGGCCGGATATAACTTTCTGCAGGGGGACGAAGAGACCCAGTACTTC. The rearrangement joins TRBV10-3 to TRBJ2-5; 7 bases map to TRBD1. CDR1 is ENHRY and CDR2 is SYGVKD in the germline V gene. This CDR3 has 23 amino acids. V shed 3 bases and J 3 bases; nucleotides not matched to a gene: 31.

The chain combines TRBV27 with TRBJ1-1; 11 bases line up with TRBD1. Germline CDR1 is MNHEY and CDR2 is SMNVEV (reference sequence). The CDR3 length is 15 residues. After removal of 4 bases from V and 5 bases from J, the junction contained 6 bases not matched to a gene. The CDR3: CASSWTGGGQTEAFF. DNA for the CDR3: TGTGCCAGCAGTTGGACAGGGGGCGGTCAAACTGAAGCTTTCTTT.

The V call is TRBV27, the J call TRBJ1-6, with 8 bases that match TRBD1. The CDR3 spans 13 residues. V was clipped by 5 bases and J by 9 bases; unmatched bases: 3. CDR1 and CDR2 (germline): MNHEY, SMNVEV (reference sequence). The CDR3 nucleotides read TGTGCCAGCAGTATGCAGGGGGCTTCACCCCTCCACTTT. Amino acid sequence: CASSMQGASPLHF.